This T cell receptor beta chain was sequenced during a study of T cell responses to AZD1222 COVID-19 vaccine. Points from the study as a whole: Reportedly, nearly half of unique spike TCRs recognized epitopes outside B.1.351/B.1.1.7 mutations.

The germline V gene encodes CDR1 KGHSH and CDR2 LQKENI. Losses at the gene ends were 6 bases for V and 4 bases for J; bases not matched to a gene: 9. The CDR3 sequence is 15 residues long. In the case of this clone: Antigen unknown.

Sequenced by immunoSEQ multiplex PCR; TCRdb stores in-frame clones only, minus some. The sample yields roughly 96,000 clones, 90% seen once. The material sequenced was peripheral blood, taken on day 0 of AZD1222 vaccination. The genes are TRBV18 and TRBJ2-5; 9 nucleotides match TRBD1. The receptor was isolated from an adult in good health. Here the CDR3 DNA reads TGTGCCAGCTCGCTAGACAGGGGGAGAGGAGAGACCCAGTACTTC. Its protein is CASSLDRGRGETQYF.